This entry describes one T cell receptor beta chain. V was pared by 2 bases and J by 4 bases, with 6 bases of the junction left unmatched. CDR1 is SGDLS and CDR2 is YYNGEE in the germline V gene. The CDR3 runs to 17 residues. The data are from a study of cytomegalovirus exposure and HLA in healthy donors. The primer mix had 60 Vbeta and 13 Jbeta primers. Repertoires were generated with immunoSEQ multiplex PCR, while TCRdb's copy carries only in-frame clones and drops some. Seen here are 150,000 to 200,000 clones, over 9.5% observed once, and the top ten hold under 10%. The sample consisted of PBMCs. The V call is TRBV9, the J call TRBJ2-1, with 13 bases lining up with TRBD2. The source is a man between 45 and 60 years old in good health and CMV-seropositive. The CDR3 loop is CASSVRGGLAGYNEQFF. The CDR3 DNA is TGTGCCAGCAGCGTTAGAGGGGGACTAGCGGGGTACAATGAGCAGTTCTTC.